A single sample gave rise to the 22 T cell receptor beta chains below, sequenced in a study of early T cells in non-severe SARS-CoV-2 infection. TCRdb analysed the 5' RACE reads with MiXCR anew, one entry per CDR3 protein. The table has tens of thousands of distinct CDR3 sequences, 14% to 15% seen once; the top ten hold roughly 0.6%. The sequenced sample was whole blood. All receptors derive from an adult who was a healthcare worker with PCR-confirmed SARS-CoV-2 infection or an uninfected control (not recorded which).

This chain joins TRBV25-1 and TRBJ1-6; unclear D gene. Trimming removed 1 base from V and 9 bases from J, with 10 bases in between. The CDR3 extends over 14 amino acids. CDR1 is MGHDK, CDR2 SYGVNS, per germline. This CDR3 is CASSEFKPSSPLHF. CDR3 DNA sequence: TGTGCCAGCAGTGAATTCAAACCGAGTTCACCCCTCCACTTT.

This clonotype was seen a few times. V and J are TRBV7-3 and TRBJ2-3; weak D call: TRBD1 (5 bases). V lost 2 bases and J 1 base, leaving 10 bases between the germline ends. The CDR3 length is 15 residues. Germline CDR1 reads SGHTA; CDR2 reads FQGTGA. CDR3 coding DNA: TGTGCCAGCAGCTTAGCCAGGGTGGGCACAGATACGCAGTATTTT. Its protein is CASSLARVGTDTQYF. Full variable domain (missing parts from reference TRBV7-3 and TRBJ2-3): GAGVSQTPSNKVTEKGKYVELRCDPISGHTALYWYRQSLGQGPEFLIYFQGTGAADDSGLPNDRFFAVRPEGSVSTLKIQRTERGDSAVYLCASSLARVGTDTQYFGPGTRLTVL.

The rearrangement links TRBV5-1 to TRBJ2-6; D not certain. The V and J ends lost 2 bases and 0 bases respectively, with 9 bases between them. This CDR3 region has 16 residues. From germline, CDR1 is SGHRS and CDR2 YFSETQ. In DNA form, the CDR3 reads TGCGCCAGCAGCTTACAACACCGCTCTGGGGCCAACGTCCTGACTTTC. This sequence encodes CASSLQHRSGANVLTF.

This chain links TRBV10-3 with TRBJ2-1; 13 nucleotides match TRBD2. Germline CDR1 and CDR2: ENHRY and SYGVKD. The junction had 4 bases not matched to a gene; V was cut back by 4 bases and J by 7 bases. The CDR3 covers 15 residues. The chain's CDR3 is CAISVLAGGPNEQFF. The CDR3 DNA sequence: TGTGCCATCAGTGTACTAGCGGGGGGGCCTAATGAGCAGTTCTTC.

The rearrangement links TRBV18 to TRBJ2-7, with TRBD1 as a possible D gene (6 bases). The germline V gene has CDR1 KGHSH and CDR2 LQKENI. The CDR3 sequence is 12 residues long. Trimming shortened V by 5 bases and J by 3 bases, and 8 bases separated the two germline ends. The CDR3 reads CASSETGYEQYV. The CDR3 nucleotides are TGTGCCAGCTCAGAGACAGGCTACGAGCAGTACGTC.

In this sample, this clonotype turned up a few times. The rearrangement uses TRBV3-1 and TRBJ2-1; the match to TRBD2 covers 9 bases. V dropped 1 base and J dropped 7; count of bases not matched to a gene: 11. CDR1 is LGHDT and CDR2 is YNNKEL in the germline V gene (reference sequence). The CDR3 runs 17 residues. The CDR3 DNA is TGTGCCAGCAGCCAAGCCATCAAGCGGGGGGCGAGGAATGAGCAGTTCTTC. Protein: CASSQAIKRGARNEQFF.

This clonotype appeared a few times. V gene TRBV5-6 combines with J gene TRBJ2-5, with a possible D match to TRBD1 (5 bases). The CDR3 consists of 16 residues. Germline lookup yields CDR1 SGHDT and CDR2 YYEEEE. V lost 0 bases to trimming and J lost 0 bases, with 12 bases between them. CDR3 amino acids: CASSLVPDTNQETQYF. The CDR3 coding sequence is TGTGCCAGCAGCTTGGTCCCGGACACCAACCAAGAGACCCAGTACTTC. Filled out from reference TRBV5-6 and TRBJ2-5, the complete variable domain reads DAGVTQSPTHLIKTRGQQVTLRCSPKSGHDTVSWYQQALGQGPQFIFQYYEEEERQRGNFPDRFSGHQFPNYSSELNVNALLLGDSALYLCASSLVPDTNQETQYFGPGTRLLVL.

This chain links TRBV2 with TRBJ2-5; D gene ambiguous. The V gene's germline CDR1 is SNHLY and CDR2 FYNNEI. The CDR3 spans 12 residues. Trimming removed 6 bases at V and 0 bases at J, with 5 bases between. DNA for the CDR3: TGTGCCAGCAGATTGTACCAAGAGACCCAGTACTTC. Translating it yields CASRLYQETQYF.

The chain is built from TRBV6-1 and TRBJ2-1; D tentatively reads TRBD1 or TRBD2 (5 bases each). This CDR3 comprises 13 residues. Per germline, CDR1 MNHNS and CDR2 SASEGT. For the CDR3, the DNA is TGTGCGTGGGAGAAGGGGATCCACAATGAGCAGTTCTTC. Translation: CAWEKGIHNEQFF.

This chain links TRBV30 with TRBJ1-6; D is unresolved. The CDR3 runs 15 residues. The germline V gene has CDR1 GTSNPN and CDR2 SVGIG (reference sequence). Trimming stripped 0 bases from V and 4 bases from J, with 10 bases between. The CDR3 reads CAWSVSPQYNSPLHF. CDR3 nucleotides: TGTGCCTGGAGTGTATCGCCACAGTATAATTCACCCCTCCACTTT.

On this clonotype: This may stem from a read error, because a much larger clone lies one nucleotide away. The V gene is TRBV21-1, the J gene TRBJ2-3; the table's D call TRBD1 went unverified against the DNA. TRBV21-1 is marked as a pseudogene. There are 17 residues in the CDR3. The CDR3 here is CASSKRSFPTSTDTQYF. The CDR3 bases are TGTGCCAGCAGCAAGAGGAGCTTCCCGACTAGCACAGATACGCAGTATTTT.

This clonotype was picked up many times. The J gene is TRBJ1-1, the V gene TRBV6-1; TRBD1 is a possible D gene (6 bases). The CDR3 is 16 residues long. CDR1 and CDR2 from the germline V gene are MNHNS and SASEGT. The CDR3 DNA sequence: TGTGGAACGTCACAGGGTACCTTGTTCATGAACACTGAAGCTTTCTTT. Encoded protein: CGTSQGTLFMNTEAFF.

This clonotype was seen only once. The V gene is TRBV12-3 or TRBV12-4, the J gene TRBJ1-6; D unresolved. This CDR3 spans 14 amino acids. The V end lost 3 bases, the J end lost 10 bases, and 13 bases lay between the germline ends. The DNA for the CDR3 is TGTGCCAGCAGTTTGAAACCACCCGCCTCACCCCTCCACTTT. As protein: CASSLKPPASPLHF.

V usage is TRBV10-2 and J usage is TRBJ2-7; D may match TRBD1 or TRBD2 (5 bases each). CDR1 is WSHSY and CDR2 is SAAADI in the germline V gene. V dropped 0 bases and J dropped 4 bases, with 7 bases sitting between them. This CDR3 has 13 residues. The CDR3 is CASSESGRYEQYV. The DNA of the CDR3 is TGCGCCAGCAGTGAGTCGGGACGTTACGAGCAGTACGTC.

The CDR3 coding sequence is TGTGCCAGCAGGGGAGGACAGAACATTCGCTCACCCCTCCACTTT. Protein sequence: CASRGGQNIRSPLHF. The V call is TRBV2, the J call TRBJ1-6, with a tentative D call TRBD1 (6 bases). Germline V gives CDR1 SNHLY, CDR2 FYNNEI. Trimming left V 6 bases short and J 10 bases short, with 19 bases between. The CDR3 covers 15 residues.

The V and J genes are TRBV15 and TRBJ2-7, with D possibly TRBD1 on 6 matching bases. Germline loops: CDR1 LNHNV, CDR2 YYDKDF (reference sequence). Trimming stripped 0 bases from V and 3 bases from J, with 12 bases between. This CDR3 spans 15 amino acids. The CDR3 sequence is CATSRDPGASYEQYV. Here the CDR3 DNA reads TGTGCCACCAGCAGAGATCCAGGGGCGAGCTACGAGCAGTACGTC.

This chain connects TRBV5-1 to TRBJ2-3, with 11 nucleotides matching TRBD2. Germline-derived CDR1 and CDR2 are SGHRS and YFSETQ. V was pared by 5 bases and J by 6 bases, with 11 bases of the junction left unmatched. The CDR3 runs to 16 residues. CDR3 DNA sequence: TGCGCCAGCAGTTATACTCCTAGCGGGGGGTTGGATACGCAGTATTTT. Protein product: CASSYTPSGGLDTQYF. The entire variable domain, with the rest obtained from reference TRBV5-1 and TRBJ2-3, is as follows: KAGVTQTPRYLIKTRGQQVTLSCSPISGHRSVSWYQQTPGQGLQFLFEYFSETQRNKGNFPGRFSGRQFSNSRSEMNVSTLELGDSALYLCASSYTPSGGLDTQYFGPGTRLTVL.

The chain has TRBV19 and TRBJ2-2; D gene ambiguous. The CDR3 loop spans 17 amino acids. V lost 6 bases and J lost 3, with 20 bases in between. Per germline, CDR1 LNHDA and CDR2 SQIVND (reference sequence). The CDR3 reads CASRYRSLGGYTGELFF. In DNA form, the CDR3 reads TGTGCCAGTAGATACCGGAGTTTGGGCGGTTACACCGGGGAGCTGTTTTTT.

In its sample, this clonotype was seen a few times. V is TRBV6-6 and J is TRBJ2-5; 8 positions match TRBD1. The ends lost 2 bases at V and 7 bases at J; junction bases unmatched: 3. Germline V gene sequence: CDR1 MNHNY, CDR2 SVGAGI (reference sequence). The CDR3 is made up of 13 amino acids. The CDR3 DNA sequence: TGTGCCAGCAGTTACGACAGGGGAGGGACCCAGTACTTC. It translates to CASSYDRGGTQYF.

The chain is built from TRBV5-6 and TRBJ2-4, with 10 positions matching TRBD2. Losses at the gene ends were 4 bases for V and 8 bases for J; bases not matched to a gene: 6. CDR1 and CDR2 (germline): SGHDT, YYEEEE. The CDR3 is 14 amino acids. CDR3 region: CASSMGLAKDIQYF. The CDR3 nucleotides read TGTGCCAGCAGCATGGGACTAGCGAAGGACATTCAGTACTTC. Full variable domain (outside the CDR3, taken from reference TRBV5-6 and TRBJ2-4): DAGVTQSPTHLIKTRGQQVTLRCSPKSGHDTVSWYQQALGQGPQFIFQYYEEEERQRGNFPDRFSGHQFPNYSSELNVNALLLGDSALYLCASSMGLAKDIQYFGAGTRLSVL.

The rearrangement uses TRBV10-3 and TRBJ1-2; 7 nucleotides align to TRBD1. The CDR3 runs 14 residues. Germline CDR1 is ENHRY and CDR2 is SYGVKD. The V segment lost 3 bases and the J segment 3 bases; nucleotides outside the gene matches: 4. The CDR3 sequence: CAISESDRHYGYTF. The CDR3 DNA reads as TGTGCCATCAGTGAATCGGACAGGCACTATGGCTACACCTTC.

The J gene is TRBJ2-2, the V gene TRBV5-5; TRBD2 matches 7 bases. V shed 4 bases, J shed 7 bases, and the junction held 10 bases outside the gene matches. Germline-derived CDR1 and CDR2 are SGHKS and YYEKEE (reference sequence). The CDR3 spans 15 residues. CDR3 sequence reads: CASSGVLGEGGELFF. As DNA, the CDR3 is TGTGCCAGCAGCGGAGTACTAGGGGAGGGCGGGGAGCTGTTTTTT.